A selection of T cell receptor beta chains follows, all from one sample in a study of control samples from healthy donors and cancer patients. The method was immunoSEQ multiplex PCR; TCRdb's version includes in-frame clones alone and lacks a portion of them. The data show about 220,000 clones, around 94% seen once. Material: blood. These receptors were collected from a man aged 45-60 years in good health. The CDR3 runs from the conserved cysteine through the conserved F or W. D genes are given only for firm matches. Clone size appears in some rows only: once, few, many, or a class for an expanded clone.

d_gene	j_gene	abundance	v_gene	CDR3nt	CDR3aa
-	TRBJ2-3	-	TRBV18	TGTGCCAGCTCACCGGGGGGAGATACGCAGTATTTT	CASSPGGDTQYF
TRBD2	TRBJ2-5	once	TRBV14	TGTGCCAGCAGCCAAGATACTAGCGGGGGCGGTGAGACCCAGTACTTC	CASSQDTSGGGETQYF
-	TRBJ1-1	-	TRBV6-5	TGTGCCAGCAGCACAGGGCTGAACACTGAAGCTTTCTTT	CASSTGLNTEAFF
-	TRBJ1-1	-	TRBV7-2	TGTGCCAGCAGCTGGCAGGTGGTGGCTGAAGCTTTCTTT	CASSWQVVAEAFF
TRBD1	TRBJ1-2	-	TRBV7-3	TGTGCCAGCAGCGCCGGACAGGGAAACTTCTATGGCTACACCTTC	CASSAGQGNFYGYTF
-	TRBJ2-1	once	TRBV19	TGTGCCAGTCAGTTTTCGGCCTGGGACGGCGATGAGCAGTTCTTC	CASQFSAWDGDEQFF
-	TRBJ2-5	once	TRBV5-4	TGTGCCAGCAGCTCCTACAGGGAAGAGACCCAGTACTTC	CASSSYREETQYF
-	TRBJ2-3	-	TRBV28	TGTGCCAGCAAGACGGGCGGGCGCACAGATACGCAGTATTTT	CASKTGGRTDTQYF
TRBD2	TRBJ2-7	few	TRBV4-2	TGTGCCAGCAGCCCCCGACTAGCGGGGGGCGCCGGGGTTGGATACGAGCAGTACTTC	CASSPRLAGGAGVGYEQYF
TRBD1	TRBJ1-5	-	TRBV9	TGTGCCAGCAGCCCTGGACAGGGGAATCAGCCCCAGCATTTT	CASSPGQGNQPQHF
TRBD2	TRBJ2-1	once	TRBV5-8	TGTGCCAGCAGTCAACGGGGGGGAGACAATGAGCAGTTCTTC	CASSQRGGDNEQFF
-	TRBJ2-1	-	TRBV5-4	TGTGCCCTTAGTGGCGGGGTGGGCGATGAGCAGTTCTTC	CALSGGVGDEQFF
-	TRBJ2-6	-	TRBV6-5	TGTGCCAGCAGCCCCGGCTCTGGGGCCAACGTCCTGACTTTC	CASSPGSGANVLTF
TRBD1	TRBJ1-4	-	TRBV5-1	TGCGCCAGCAGCTCCGGACAGGGGAGGAGAACTAATGAAAAACTGTTTTTT	CASSSGQGRRTNEKLFF
-	TRBJ2-3	-	TRBV24-1	TGTGCCACCAGTGCTTGGAACGGTGCCACAGATACGCAGTATTTT	CATSAWNGATDTQYF
-	TRBJ1-5	-	TRBV10-3	TGTGCCATCAGTGACGGGGGGCGCAATCAGCCCCAGCATTTT	CAISDGGRNQPQHF
-	TRBJ2-1	-	TRBV5-4	TGTGCCAGCAGCTTGGAGGTCTCTAGGACCTACAATGAGCAGTTCTTC	CASSLEVSRTYNEQFF
-	TRBJ1-5	-	TRBV4-3	TGCGCCAGCAGCCAAGAGCGGGGGCATCAGCCCCAGCATTTT	CASSQERGHQPQHF
-	TRBJ1-5	-	TRBV28	TGTGCCAGCAGTTTGCCCAGTTATAGCAATCAGCCCCAGCATTTT	CASSLPSYSNQPQHF
TRBD1	TRBJ1-2	-	TRBV4-1	TGCGCCAGCAGCCAAGTACAAACCTCCGGGGACAGTAGCTATGGCTACACCTTC	CASSQVQTSGDSSYGYTF
-	TRBJ1-2	-	TRBV28	TGTGCCAGCAGTTTAGGTACTAACTATGGCTACACCTTC	CASSLGTNYGYTF
-	TRBJ1-1	few	TRBV6-4	TGTGCCAGCAGACAGGGTGACACTGAAGCTTTCTTT	CASRQGDTEAFF